The 15 T cell receptor beta chains in this list originate from one sample, sequenced in a study of T-cell reconstitution after alpha-beta-depleted transplantation in children. Library preparation (for TCRbeta) was performed with unique molecular identifiers. From the PCR reads, TCRdb called clonotypes with MiXCR, one entry per CDR3 protein. The data contain 500,000 to 600,000 distinct CDR3 sequences, approximately 32% of them seen just once; the ten biggest clones take up about 2.3%. The source was PBMCs from the stem cell graft donor, collected from the stem cell graft. These receptors were obtained from a human donor who donated a stem cell graft to a child with aplastic anemia.

This clonotype was detected only a few times. The V gene is TRBV6-2 or TRBV6-3, the J gene TRBJ2-1; weak D call: TRBD2 (6 bases). The germline V gene encodes CDR1 MNHEY and CDR2 SVGEGT. The CDR3 has 18 residues. Trimming stripped 2 bases from V and 8 bases from J, with 25 bases between. CDR3 in amino acids: CASSYAPSRSGPIDEQFF. The CDR3 nucleotides are TGTGCCAGCAGTTACGCCCCCTCTCGAAGCGGGCCGATCGATGAGCAGTTCTTC.

This clonotype was observed a few times. The V and J genes are TRBV28 and TRBJ1-4, with 7 bases lining up with TRBD1. Germline V gene lookup returns CDR1 MDHEN and CDR2 SYDVKM. V shed 2 bases and J 0 bases; nucleotides not matched to a gene: 6. The CDR3 has 17 amino acids. CDR3 residues: CASSLGQVVATNEKLFF. CDR3 nucleotides: TGTGCCAGCAGTTTAGGACAGGTGGTAGCAACTAATGAAAAACTGTTTTTT.

This clonotype was counted a few times. The V call is TRBV4-3, the J call TRBJ2-1; D possibly matches TRBD1 or TRBD2 (5 bases each). Germline V lookup: CDR1 LGHNA, CDR2 YSLEER. This CDR3 contains 13 residues. V lost 0 bases and J 15 bases, leaving 15 bases between the germline ends. CDR3: CASSQDHGDAPFF. CDR3 nucleotide sequence: TGCGCCAGCAGCCAAGATCATGGGGACGCCCCGTTCTTC.

This clonotype was found a few times. V gene TRBV15 combines with J gene TRBJ1-4; D unclear. This CDR3 has 13 residues. CDR1 is LNHNV and CDR2 is YYDKDF in the germline V gene (reference sequence). Trimming removed 5 bases from V and 8 bases from J, with 12 bases in between. CDR3 residues: CATSLEGREKLFF. CDR3 nucleotides: TGTGCCACCAGCCTCGAGGGTAGGGAAAAACTGTTTTTT.

The chain couples TRBV28 to TRBJ2-7; D is unresolved. With 7 bases removed from V and 3 bases from J, the gap between germline ends came to 19 bases. This CDR3 region has 15 residues. Looked up from germline, CDR1 is MDHEN and CDR2 is SYDVKM. CDR3: CASILSLGLGYEQYF. CDR3 in DNA: TGTGCCAGCATCCTTTCCTTGGGCTTGGGCTACGAGCAGTACTTC.

This clonotype was counted only a few times. The CDR3 reads CASSPLEAGVGTDTQYF. CDR3 sequence (DNA): TGTGCCAGCAGCCCCCTTGAAGCGGGAGTAGGCACAGATACGCAGTATTTT. The chain links TRBV7-6 to TRBJ2-3, with TRBD2 identical over 8 bases. CDR3 length: 17 residues. Germline CDR1 reads SGHVS; CDR2 reads FNYEAQ. V lost 5 bases, J lost 1 base, and 11 bases stayed unmatched.

The rearrangement joins TRBV7-2 to TRBJ1-1, with 7 bases lining up with TRBD1. This CDR3 spans 15 amino acids. V trimming: 4 bases; J trimming: 3 bases; junction bases outside the gene matches: 8. Germline CDR1 and CDR2: SGHTA and FQGNSA. For the CDR3, the DNA is TGTGCCAGCAGCTCCGACAGGGTAGGGGACACTGAAGCTTTCTTT. As protein: CASSSDRVGDTEAFF.

The V and J genes are TRBV4-2 and TRBJ2-7; D remains ambiguous. The length of the CDR3 is 13 residues. The V end lost 0 bases, the J end lost 6 bases, and 9 bases lay between the germline ends. CDR1 and CDR2 (germline): LGHNA, YNFKEQ. The CDR3 DNA sequence: TGTGCCAGCAGCCAAGATAGGGTAGCCGAGCAGTACTTC. It specifies CASSQDRVAEQYF.

This chain connects TRBV5-1 to TRBJ2-1; 7 nucleotides agree with TRBD2. Germline V gene sequence: CDR1 SGHRS, CDR2 YFSETQ. This CDR3 contains 13 residues. J was trimmed by 10 bases and V by 5 bases; bases with no gene match: 9. CDR3 nucleotides: TGCGCCAGCAGTTTCGAGAGCGGGGCCGAGCAGTTCTTC. Protein product: CASSFESGAEQFF. Variable domain in full (rest from reference TRBV5-1 and TRBJ2-1): KAGVTQTPRYLIKTRGQQVTLSCSPISGHRSVSWYQQTPGQGLQFLFEYFSETQRNKGNFPGRFSGRQFSNSRSEMNVSTLELGDSALYLCASSFESGAEQFFGPGTRLTVL.

This chain uses TRBV3-1 with TRBJ1-3, with D unclear. Germline loops: CDR1 LGHDT, CDR2 YNNKEL (reference sequence). This CDR3 region has 17 residues. V shed 1 base and J shed 0 bases, with 13 bases lying between them. The CDR3 DNA follows: TGTGCCAGCAGCCAAGGCGAAACTCGGCGCTCTGGAAACACCATATATTTT. Its translation is CASSQGETRRSGNTIYF.

The chain couples TRBV24-1 to TRBJ2-1, with D possibly matching TRBD1 (6 bases). Germline CDR1 reads KGHDR; CDR2 reads SFDVKD. The V end lost 5 bases, the J end lost 2 bases, and 9 bases lay between the germline ends. The CDR3 sequence is 14 residues long. The CDR3 sequence is CATSVQGTYNEQFF. The CDR3 coding sequence is TGTGCCACCAGTGTCCAGGGGACCTACAATGAGCAGTTCTTC.

The rearrangement uses TRBV7-9 and TRBJ1-2, with a weak D call TRBD1 (6 bases). Trimming pared 2 bases from V and 5 bases from J, leaving 18 bases between. The CDR3 covers 16 residues. CDR1 and CDR2 from the germline V gene are SEHNR and FQNEAQ (reference sequence). For the CDR3, the DNA is TGTGCCAGCAGCTTACAGGGGACCCATAGGGAATATGGCTACACCTTC. This codes for CASSLQGTHREYGYTF.

This clonotype turned up a few times. The rearrangement links TRBV7-2 to TRBJ1-1; no clear D. The CDR3 is made up of 13 amino acids. V was shortened by 3 bases and J by 11 bases, with 16 bases between the two germline ends. Germline loops: CDR1 SGHTA, CDR2 FQGNSA. The CDR3 nucleotides read TGTGCCAGCAGCTTGGATAGGGCGTTCGGGGCTTTCTTT. It codes for CASSLDRAFGAFF. The complete variable domain, with remaining parts taken from reference TRBV7-2 and TRBJ1-1, reads GAGVSQSPSNKVTEKGKDVELRCDPISGHTALYWYRQSLGQGLEFLIYFQGNSAPDKSGLPSDRFSAERTGGSVSTLTIQRTQQEDSAVYLCASSLDRAFGAFFGQGTRLTVV.

This clonotype was seen a few times. The V and J genes are TRBV29-1 and TRBJ2-5; D unresolved. The CDR3 sequence is 13 residues long. V lost 1 base and J 0 bases, leaving 6 bases between the germline ends. Germline V lookup: CDR1 SQVTM, CDR2 ANQGSEA. CDR3 bases: TGCAGCGTTGAAGGGAAACACCAAGAGACCCAGTACTTC. Translated: CSVEGKHQETQYF.

This clonotype appeared many times. The chain has TRBV7-2 and TRBJ2-1, with D maybe TRBD2 (6 bases). Trimming took off 6 bases at V and 0 bases at J, with 12 bases between the two ends. Germline CDR1 reads SGHTA; CDR2 reads FQGNSA. The length of the CDR3 is 15 residues. In nucleotides, the CDR3 is TGTGCCAGCAGGCTAGCGCCGAGCTCCTACAATGAGCAGTTCTTC. Translating gives CASRLAPSSYNEQFF.